The clone carrying this TCR beta chain was observed many times. The sample originates from a study of T cells in Graves' hyperthyroidism and ophthalmopathy. TCR beta CDR3 sequences were amplified from RNA transcripts. Primed by the HTBI set, a first-round RT-PCR was run on the TCR CDR3. TCRdb reprocessed the multiplex PCR reads with MiXCR, giving one entry per CDR3 protein. The table shows 550,000 to 650,000 distinct CDR3 sequences, with more than 11% occurring only once. Germline V lookup: CDR1 SGHVS, CDR2 FQNEAQ. The CDR3 spans 15 residues. V lost 5 bases to trimming and J lost 4 bases; unmatched junction nucleotides: 4.

Source material: blood. The source of this sequence is a woman younger than 45 with Graves' hyperthyroidism that later progressed to Graves' ophthalmopathy. The V gene is TRBV7-8, the J gene TRBJ1-6, with 8 bases aligning to TRBD1. CDR3 loop: CASSPDRGYNSPLHF. CDR3 bases: TGTGCCAGCAGCCCTGACAGGGGTTATAATTCACCCCTCCACTTT.